The 21 T cell receptor beta chains below all came from one sample that was sequenced in a study of T cells in women clearing cervical HPV infection. Only in-frame clones appear in the TCRdb table, and some are missing; sequencing was by immunoSEQ multiplex PCR. Its clone listing holds 29,000 or so clones. Specimen: blood buffy coat. The receptors were sampled from a woman between 18 and 69 years old with a cervical HPV16 infection that either progressed to CIN3+ or cleared (not recorded which).

Remarks on this clone: The CDR3 is cut off 3 residues early in the read; its end comes from the germline J gene. The chain carries TRBV19 and TRBJ2-1; D remains ambiguous. The CDR3 loop spans 10 amino acids. Looked up from germline, CDR1 is LNHDA and CDR2 is SQIVND (reference sequence). Trimming removed 7 bases from V and 6 bases from J, with 4 bases in between. The covered CDR3 bases are TGTGCCAGTAAGGGCAATGAG. It codes for CASKGNE. The whole CDR3 protein reads CASKGNEQFF.

As concerns this clone: The CDR3 goes on 3 residues after the read ends, and that part is filled in from the germline J gene. This sequence joins TRBV12-5 and TRBJ2-7, with TRBD2 identical over 7 bases. The V segment lost 4 bases and the J segment 0 bases; nucleotides outside the gene matches: 6. The CDR3 runs 15 residues. In germline, CDR1 is LGHNT, CDR2 FRNRAP. The chain's CDR3 is CASGSSSGVSYEQYF. The DNA read from the CDR3 is TGTGCTAGTGGTTCCTCCAGCGGGGTCTCCTACGAG.

Turning to this clone: The read falls 3 residues short of the CDR3 end, and the missing part is taken from the germline J gene. The chain employs TRBV29-1 and TRBJ2-3, with 10 bases identical to TRBD1. V shed 4 bases and J 5 bases; nucleotides not matched to a gene: 6. Germline lookup yields CDR1 SQVTM and CDR2 ANQGSEA. This CDR3 is built from 14 residues. The covered CDR3 bases are TGCAGCGTTGTTGGGACAGGGGCAATAGATACG. It translates to CSVVGTGAIDT. The whole CDR3 protein reads CSVVGTGAIDTQYF.

A word on this clone: The read terminates 3 residues before the CDR3 end, so the remaining end is supplied by the germline J gene. The rearrangement links TRBV4-1 to TRBJ2-5, with D perhaps assigned TRBD1 or TRBD2 (5 bases each). V lost 0 bases to trimming and J lost 4 bases, with 9 bases between them. This CDR3 spans 14 amino acids. Germline V lookup: CDR1 MGHRA, CDR2 YSYEKL. CDR3 DNA (partial): TGCGCCAGCAGCCAAGATGAGGGGCGAGAGACC. Protein sequence: CASSQDEGRET. The full-length CDR3 reads as CASSQDEGRETQYF.

The CDR3 DNA, read in part, is TGTGCCAGCAGAACTCATCGGGGGGCTGAA. Translated, it gives CASRTHRGAE. Given in full, the CDR3 is CASRTHRGAEAFF. The chain joins TRBV13 to TRBJ1-1; a weak D match, TRBD1 (5 bases). The CDR3 is cut off 3 residues early in the read; its end comes from the germline J gene. The length of the CDR3 is 13 residues. Trimming left V 6 bases short and J 6 bases short, with 14 bases between. Germline assignment: CDR1 PRHDT and CDR2 FYEKMQ (reference sequence).

Of note for this clone: The read ends 3 residues shy of where the CDR3 ends; the end is completed using the germline J gene. The chain joins TRBV5-1 to TRBJ1-1, with D possibly matching TRBD1 (5 bases). V was shortened by 0 bases and J by 2 bases, with 8 bases between the two germline ends. Germline CDR1 reads SGHRS; CDR2 reads YFSETQ. The CDR3 consists of 14 residues. Incomplete CDR3 DNA: TGCGCCAGCAGCTTGGCCCAGGGAAACACTGAA. Translation gives CASSLAQGNTE. The whole CDR3 reads CASSLAQGNTEAFF.

Points on this clone: The sequenced fragment ends 3 residues before the CDR3 boundary, so the rest is inferred from the germline J gene. The rearrangement uses TRBV10-1 and TRBJ2-7; D call uncertain. The V end was cut by 0 bases, the J end by 3 bases, with 6 bases between. Looked up from germline, CDR1 is WNHNN and CDR2 is SYGVQD (reference sequence). CDR3 length: 13 amino acids. CDR3: CASSESRYYEQYF. CDR3 DNA (partial): TGCGCCAGCAGTGAGTCGCGGTACTACGAG.

Regarding this clone: With the read ending 3 residues before the CDR3 end, the germline J gene is used to fill in that end. The chain is built from TRBV7-6 and TRBJ2-5; D gene unclear. From germline, CDR1 is SGHVS and CDR2 FNYEAQ. V lost 5 bases and J lost 5, with 21 bases in between. This CDR3 region has 16 residues. The part of the CDR3 DNA that was read is TGTGCCAGCAGCCAAACGGTGGCACCTCCGCGGGAGACC. It is translated as CASSQTVAPPRET. The full CDR3 is CASSQTVAPPRETQYF. Full variable domain (rest looked up from reference TRBV7-6 and TRBJ2-5): GAGVSQSPRYKVTKRGQDVALRCDPISGHVSLYWYRQALGQGPEFLTYFNYEAQQDKSGLPNDRFSAERPEGSISTLTIQRTEQRDSAMYRCASSQTVAPPRETQYFGPGTRLLVL.

Concerning this clone itself: The read falls 3 residues short of the CDR3 end, and the missing part is taken from the germline J gene. The chain employs TRBV9 and TRBJ2-3; no clear D. CDR3 length: 15 residues. The V end lost 0 bases, the J end lost 2 bases, and 10 bases lay between the germline ends. Germline values: CDR1 SGDLS, CDR2 YYNGEE. Incomplete CDR3 DNA: TGTGCCAGCAGCGTAGGAACTACCGTCACAGATACG. Residues: CASSVGTTVTDT. The CDR3 reads in full as CASSVGTTVTDTQYF.

Note on this clone: The read finishes 3 residues shy of the CDR3 end, and the germline J gene is used to complete it. The same CDR3 also results from other DNA sequences found in this sample. The chain carries TRBV5-1 and TRBJ2-5; 9 nucleotides agree with TRBD1. The CDR3 extends over 14 amino acids. Looked up from germline, CDR1 is SGHRS and CDR2 is YFSETQ. V lost 0 bases to trimming and J lost 4 bases; unmatched junction nucleotides: 1. CDR3 DNA, as far as it was read: TGCGCCAGCAGCTTGGGACAGGGGGGAGAGACC. Translating gives CASSLGQGGET. The complete CDR3 reads CASSLGQGGETQYF.

In regard to this clone: The observed sequence ends 3 residues before the CDR3 terminus, with the missing tail filled in from the germline J gene. This chain links TRBV2 with TRBJ2-5; D is perhaps TRBD2 (6 bases). The germline CDR1 and CDR2 sequences are SNHLY and FYNNEI. CDR3 length equals 13 residues. Trimming stripped 7 bases from V and 0 bases from J, with 9 bases between. The CDR3: CASNLAHQETQYF. CDR3 DNA, as far as it was read: TGTGCCAGCAACCTAGCGCACCAAGAGACC.

Incomplete CDR3 DNA: TGTGCCAGTACGCCTAGCGGGAGGTTAACAGATACG. Amino acids: CASTPSGRLTDT. The complete CDR3 protein is CASTPSGRLTDTQYF. The chain has TRBV2 and TRBJ2-3, with 11 bases aligning to TRBD2. The read stops 3 residues short of the end of the CDR3; the missing end is completed from the germline J gene. Trimming at V came to 9 bases and at J to 3 bases, leaving 8 bases not matched to a gene. The CDR3 spans 15 residues. The germline gives CDR1 SNHLY, CDR2 FYNNEI.

On this clone: The read ends 3 residues shy of where the CDR3 ends; the end is completed using the germline J gene. This chain connects TRBV6-4 to TRBJ2-3; D possibly corresponds to TRBD2 (6 bases). The CDR3 runs to 15 residues. The V and J ends lost 4 bases and 0 bases respectively, with 11 bases between them. Germline V gene data show CDR1 as MRHNA and CDR2 as SNTAGT. CDR3 bases read: TGTGCCAGCAGTGTAGGTAGCGGCAGCACAGATACG. It encodes CASSVGSGSTDT. The CDR3, in full, reads CASSVGSGSTDTQYF.

This CDR3 is CSASGGGQGWGTDTQYF. The covered CDR3 bases are TGCAGTGCTAGCGGGGGGGGACAGGGGTGGGGCACAGATACG. The chain combines TRBV20-1 with TRBJ2-3, with 10 bases identical to TRBD1. The CDR3 end lies 3 residues beyond the end of the read and is filled in from the germline J gene. CDR3 length: 17 residues. Germline trimming cut 3 bases from V and 1 base from J; bases unmatched to any gene: 10. Germline CDR1 reads DFQATT; CDR2 reads SNEGSKA (reference sequence).

A note on this clone: Read data end 3 residues before the CDR3 end; the end is taken from the germline J gene. This sequence joins TRBV30 and TRBJ1-3; D is undetermined. Germline V CDR1 and CDR2: GTSNPN, SVGIG (reference sequence). Trimming removed 4 bases at V and 1 base at J, with 14 bases between. The CDR3 is 15 residues long. CDR3 in amino acids: CAWMPIRLSGNTIYF. CDR3 DNA, as far as it was read: TGTGCCTGGATGCCCATTAGACTATCTGGAAACACC.

Notes on this clone: Sequencing ends 3 residues short of the CDR3 end; the germline J gene provides the rest. The V gene is TRBV5-1, the J gene TRBJ2-5; D gene unclear. The germline gives CDR1 SGHRS, CDR2 YFSETQ. The V and J ends lost 2 bases and 5 bases respectively, with 10 bases between them. This CDR3 has 13 residues. The sequenced part of the CDR3 DNA is TGCGCCAGCAGCTTTGCTCCCGGGGAGACC. It codes for CASSFAPGET. The complete CDR3 reads CASSFAPGETQYF. The full variable domain, completed using reference TRBV5-1 and TRBJ2-5, is KAGVTQTPRYLIKTRGQQVTLSCSPISGHRSVSWYQQTPGQGLQFLFEYFSETQRNKGNFPGRFSGRQFSNSRSEMNVSTLELGDSALYLCASSFAPGETQYFGPGTRLLVL.

Remarks on this clone: The sequence runs out 3 residues before the end of the CDR3; the remainder is reconstructed from the germline J gene. J is TRBJ2-1 and V is TRBV7-2, with TRBD2 identical over 9 bases. The length of the CDR3 is 15 residues. Germline values: CDR1 SGHTA, CDR2 FQGNSA. V dropped 5 bases and J dropped 1; count of bases not matched to a gene: 3. The CDR3 spells CASSPSGTSYNEQFF. CDR3 bases read: TGTGCCAGCAGCCCTAGCGGGACTTCCTACAATGAG.

A note on this clone: The CDR3 end falls 3 residues outside the read, so it is completed with the germline J gene. The chain has TRBV11-2 and TRBJ1-1; TRBD1 agrees at 9 bases. CDR3 length: 14 residues. Germline CDR1 is SGHAT and CDR2 is FQNNGV. The DNA read from the CDR3 is TGTGCCAGCAGCTACCCTGACAGGGGGTTAGGA. Amino acids: CASSYPDRGLG. The full-length CDR3 reads as CASSYPDRGLGAFF. The full variable domain, completed using reference TRBV11-2 and TRBJ1-1, is EAGVAQSPRYKIIEKRQSVAFWCNPISGHATLYWYQQILGQGPKLLIQFQNNGVVDDSQLPKDRFSAERLKGVDSTLKIQPAKLEDSAVYLCASSYPDRGLGAFFGQGTRLTVV.

As regards this clone: The DNA ends 3 residues before the CDR3 does, and the rest of the CDR3 is filled in from the germline J gene. The chain employs TRBV12-3 or TRBV12-4 and TRBJ2-7, with unresolved D. This CDR3 is built from 11 residues. V lost 5 bases and J 3 bases, leaving 5 bases between the germline ends. CDR3 bases read: TGTGCCAGCAGTCCCCTCTACGAG. As protein: CASSPLYE. The whole CDR3 protein reads CASSPLYEQYF.

Remarks on this clone: The read ends 3 residues early relative to the CDR3; the germline J gene fills the gap. The V call is TRBV7-9, the J call TRBJ2-1; maybe TRBD2 (7 bases). Trimming stripped 5 bases from V and 7 bases from J, with 12 bases between. The germline V gene has CDR1 SEHNR and CDR2 FQNEAQ (reference sequence). The CDR3 has 13 amino acids. The CDR3 sequence: CASSGGAFNEQFF. The sequenced CDR3 bases are TGTGCCAGCAGCGGGGGGGCCTTTAATGAG.

This CDR3 is CSAPAGLEAFF. The CDR3 bases that were read are TGCAGTGCCCCGGCGGGTCTCGAA. The V call is TRBV20-1, the J call TRBJ1-1; D ambiguous. With the read ending 3 residues before the CDR3 end, the germline J gene is used to fill in that end. CDR3 length: 11 residues. Germline CDR1 DFQATT, CDR2 SNEGSKA (reference sequence).